The present T cell receptor beta chain was sequenced within a study of shared clonotypes between healthy human individuals. TCRdb's table, derived via immunoSEQ multiplex PCR, lists solely in-frame clones and lacks some. The sample has hundreds of thousands of clones, about 74% seen once; the top ten hold 1.5% to 2%. The germline gives CDR1 MGHDK, CDR2 SYGVNS. V gave up 4 bases and J gave up 0 bases, with 10 bases separating them. This CDR3 comprises 15 residues. Memory CD4+ cells were the fraction left after CD45RA+ naive selection. The rearrangement links TRBV25-1 to TRBJ1-5; possible D gene TRBD1, 5 bases. This clonotype was sampled from a woman aged 30 to 39 in good health. Material: memory CD4+ T cells sorted from blood. Subset given: CD45RA-negative fraction. The CDR3 DNA is TGTGCCAGCAGTGGAGTCACAGGTAGCAATCAGCCCCAGCATTTT. Residues: CASSGVTGSNQPQHF.